This T cell receptor (beta chain) came from a study of blood T cell repertoires in COVID-19. The overall study: COVID-19 samples collected from the United States, Italy and Spain covered acute and convalescent phases. The cDNA or gDNA used as material had been derived from T cells, B-cell-depleted T cells, or PBMCs.

Profiled with immunoSEQ multiplex PCR; TCRdb holds only in-frame clones, not every one. The table lists fewer than 300,000 clones, about 81% of them singletons. The V gene end was trimmed by 0 bases and the J gene end by 1 base; junction bases not matched to a gene: 6. Germline lookup yields CDR1 LGHDT and CDR2 YNNKEL (reference sequence). The CDR3 is 17 residues long. Enrollment of patients from Seattle took place during active infection, with longitudinal follow-up. What was sequenced was peripheral blood. This receptor was taken from a human donor with COVID-19, enrolled during active disease. The donor label of this sample is uncertain. The V and J genes are TRBV3-1 (or the pseudogene TRBV3-2) and TRBJ2-3; TRBD2 aligns across 8 bases. CDR3 nucleotides: TGTGCCAGCAGCCAAGACTGGAGGCGGGAGGGCACAGATACGCAGTATTTT. It translates to CASSQDWRREGTDTQYF.